Below are 9 T cell receptor beta chains sequenced from a single sample in a study of cytomegalovirus exposure and HLA in healthy donors. Clones were sequenced by immunoSEQ multiplex PCR, and TCRdb holds only the in-frame ones, with some missing. Among 71,000 or so clones listed, about 95% were seen once. Input material: PBMCs. The receptors derive from a woman aged 18-29 years in good health and CMV-seronegative.

The chain carries TRBV28 and TRBJ2-7; TRBD1 aligns across 7 bases. This CDR3 contains 15 residues. Germline CDR1 and CDR2: MDHEN and SYDVKM. V dropped 4 bases and J dropped 5; count of bases not matched to a gene: 11. CDR3 bases: TGTGCCAGCAGTTCCGCCGGACAGGTGGACGACGAGCAGTACTTC. Protein product: CASSSAGQVDDEQYF.

V is TRBV11-2 and J is TRBJ2-2; tentatively, D is TRBD1 (5 bases). This CDR3 spans 14 amino acids. CDR1 and CDR2 from the germline V gene are SGHAT and FQNNGV. V was trimmed by 4 bases and J by 7 bases, leaving 13 bases between them. CDR3 DNA: TGTGCCAGCAGCTCCTCACCAGGGCGCGGGGAGCTGTTTTTT. Translating gives CASSSSPGRGELFF.

This clone showed up just once. The chain uses TRBV29-1 and TRBJ2-5, with 7 nucleotides matching TRBD1. CDR1 SQVTM and CDR2 ANQGSEA come from the germline V gene. CDR3 length: 13 residues. V trimming: 5 bases; J trimming: 2 bases; junction bases outside the gene matches: 5. CDR3 sequence reads: CSVNDREQETQYF. Here the CDR3 DNA reads TGCAGCGTTAACGACAGGGAACAAGAGACCCAGTACTTC.

This sequence joins TRBV30 and TRBJ2-3, with 8 bases matching TRBD2. Germline V gene data show CDR1 as GTSNPN and CDR2 as SVGIG (reference sequence). V gave up 8 bases and J gave up 6 bases; unmatched junction bases: 4. The CDR3 length is 11 residues. The CDR3 bases are TGTGCCACGCGGGAGGAGGATACGCAGTATTTT. Protein product: CATREEDTQYF.

This clone appeared a few times. This sequence joins TRBV2 and TRBJ2-5; perhaps TRBD1 as D (5 bases). The V end was cut by 7 bases, the J end by 6 bases, with 18 bases between. In germline, CDR1 is SNHLY, CDR2 FYNNEI. CDR3 length: 14 residues. CDR3 nucleotides: TGTGCCAGCAACTCAGGGTTACAACAAAAGACCCAGTACTTC. Amino acid sequence: CASNSGLQQKTQYF.

V and J are TRBV7-9 and TRBJ2-1; D remains ambiguous. V was trimmed by 1 base and J by 8 bases, leaving 9 bases between them. CDR3 length: 13 amino acids. Germline CDR1 SEHNR, CDR2 FQNEAQ (reference sequence). CDR3 DNA: TGTGCCAGCAGCTTAGGGTCCCAGGATGAGCAGTTCTTC. It yields the protein CASSLGSQDEQFF.

The CDR3 is CASSPPTSGGTNEQFF. CDR3 in DNA: TGTGCCAGCTCACCACCGACTAGCGGGGGAACGAATGAGCAGTTCTTC. The chain employs TRBV18 and TRBJ2-1, with TRBD2 matching over 12 bases. The germline V gene has CDR1 KGHSH and CDR2 LQKENI. This CDR3 comprises 16 residues. J was trimmed by 7 bases and V by 0 bases; bases with no gene match: 4.

The genes are TRBV9 and TRBJ2-2; possible D gene TRBD2, 7 bases. Germline-derived CDR1 and CDR2 are SGDLS and YYNGEE. This CDR3 is 16 amino acids long. V lost 0 bases to trimming and J lost 5 bases, with 14 bases between them. CDR3 residues: CASSVAAGAVTGELFF. DNA of the CDR3: TGTGCCAGCAGCGTAGCTGCGGGGGCGGTTACCGGGGAGCTGTTTTTT.

The chain recombines TRBV19 with TRBJ1-1, with D hard to call. The CDR3 runs 14 residues. V was clipped by 5 bases and J by 3 bases, with 13 bases between them. Per germline, CDR1 LNHDA and CDR2 SQIVND (reference sequence). CDR3 loop: CASSDSYIYTEAFF. CDR3 DNA sequence: TGTGCCAGTAGTGATTCTTACATCTACACTGAAGCTTTCTTT. The full variable domain, with the rest looked up from reference TRBV19 and TRBJ1-1, is DGGITQSPKYLFRKEGQNVTLSCEQNLNHDAMYWYRQDPGQGLRLIYYSQIVNDFQKGDIAEGYSVSREKKESFPLTVTSAQKNPTAFYLCASSDSYIYTEAFFGQGTRLTVV.